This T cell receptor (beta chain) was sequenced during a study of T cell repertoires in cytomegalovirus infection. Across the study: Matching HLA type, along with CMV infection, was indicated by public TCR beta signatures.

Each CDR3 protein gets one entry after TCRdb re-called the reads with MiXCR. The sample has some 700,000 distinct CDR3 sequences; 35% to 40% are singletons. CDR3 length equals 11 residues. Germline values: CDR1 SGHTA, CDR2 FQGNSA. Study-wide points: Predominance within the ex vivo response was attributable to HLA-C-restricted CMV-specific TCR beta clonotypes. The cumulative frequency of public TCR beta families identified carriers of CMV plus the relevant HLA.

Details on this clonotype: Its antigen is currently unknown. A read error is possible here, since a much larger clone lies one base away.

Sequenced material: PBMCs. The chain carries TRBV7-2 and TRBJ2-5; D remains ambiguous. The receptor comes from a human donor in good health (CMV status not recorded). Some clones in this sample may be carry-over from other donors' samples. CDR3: CASSFLETHYF. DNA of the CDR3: TGTGCCAGCAGCTTTTTGGAGACCCATTACTTC.